The entry below describes one T cell receptor beta chain. Antigen specificity is unknown. Other DNA sequences in this specimen translate into the identical CDR3. The time point is: neoterminal ileum biopsy at postoperative endoscopy, about 6 months after surgery. Eligibility required adulthood, ileal or ileocolonic Crohn's disease and indicated ileocolonic resection. CDR3 length: 11 amino acids. Germline V gives CDR1 GTSNPN, CDR2 SVGIG (reference sequence). Trimming cost V 3 bases and J 8 bases, with 10 bases left between them. This entry is derived from a study of T cell repertoires in ileal Crohn's disease. Overall study context: Surgery for a complication: stricturing in roughly 61%, penetrating in about 40%. Regarding the study as a whole: Clonal expansions were more frequent in active smokers than non-smokers at surgery. Within the first postoperative year, endoscopy came at median roughly 6.9 months.

Method: immunoSEQ multiplex PCR; TCRdb's copy keeps in-frame clones and lacks some. This table has about 13,000 clones, more than 65% appearing once. The receptor comes from an adult with Crohn's disease. The chain uses TRBV30 and TRBJ1-1; no definite D call. Sequenced: ileal tissue. The CDR3, as DNA: TGTGCCTGGAGCGCGAACGCCGAAGCTTTCTTT. Amino acid sequence: CAWSANAEAFF.